Following are 20 T cell receptor beta chains from one sample sequenced in a study of T-cell memory formation after mild COVID-19. Using its own MiXCR run on the 5' RACE reads, TCRdb lists one record per CDR3 protein. The data contain about 560,000 distinct CDR3 sequences, roughly 17% of them seen just once; the ten biggest clones take up roughly 7.7%. Sequenced: PBMCs or a T cell subset sorted from them (not recorded which). These TCRs come from an adult woman who had mild COVID-19 (a few samples of this study predate the infection). Cell type and time point are not known.

The J gene is TRBJ1-1, the V gene TRBV5-4; the match to TRBD1 covers 7 bases. V was pared by 0 bases and J by 11 bases, with 10 bases of the junction left unmatched. Germline V lookup: CDR1 SGHNT, CDR2 YYREEE (reference sequence). The CDR3 runs 14 residues. In DNA, the CDR3 is TGTGCCAGCAGCTTGGCGGGGACAGCCCCGGGGGCTTTCTTT. Its translation is CASSLAGTAPGAFF.

The chain joins TRBV6-5 to TRBJ2-7; unclear D gene. Between the trimmed V and J ends, which lost 1 base and 5 bases, there was a span of 9 bases. The CDR3 runs 13 residues. Germline assignment: CDR1 MNHEY and CDR2 SVGAGI. The CDR3, as DNA: TGTGCCAGCAGTTACTTACCCCAACACGAGCAGTACTTC. Its translation: CASSYLPQHEQYF.

The chain uses TRBV11-3 and TRBJ2-1, with TRBD2 matching 7 bases. Germline loops: CDR1 SGHNT, CDR2 YENEEA. V was clipped by 4 bases and J by 0 bases; unmatched bases: 3. The CDR3 has 15 residues. The CDR3 bases are TGTGCCAGCAGCTGGGGGGGTGGCTCCTACAATGAGCAGTTCTTC. Protein product: CASSWGGGSYNEQFF.

This clonotype was observed a few times. The chain carries TRBV14 and TRBJ2-7; 9 bases agree with TRBD1. CDR1 is SGHDN, CDR2 FVKESK, per germline. This CDR3 is built from 17 residues. V gave up 0 bases and J gave up 5 bases; unmatched junction bases: 11. CDR3 region: CASSQDTTGTGYHEQYF. CDR3 sequence (DNA): TGTGCCAGCAGCCAAGATACAACCGGGACAGGGTACCACGAGCAGTACTTC.

CDR3 region: CASRPRRGSGLYF. The CDR3 DNA reads as TGTGCCAGCAGACCACGGAGGGGGAGTGGCTTGTATTTT. This chain uses TRBV6-5 with TRBJ2-3, with D tentatively TRBD1 or TRBD2 (6 bases each). V gave up 6 bases and J gave up 14 bases, with 21 bases separating them. The germline V gene encodes CDR1 MNHEY and CDR2 SVGAGI. The CDR3 is 13 amino acids.

This clonotype was counted a few times. CDR3 in amino acids: CASRPPGQGNTEAFF. The CDR3 nucleotides read TGTGCCAGCAGGCCACCGGGACAGGGGAACACTGAAGCTTTCTTT. This chain links TRBV12-3 or TRBV12-4 with TRBJ1-1, with 9 bases matching TRBD1. This CDR3 spans 15 amino acids. With V trimmed by 6 bases and J by 1 base, 6 bases remained unmatched.

There are a few counts of this clonotype. V usage is TRBV3-1 and J usage is TRBJ2-3; 10 bases fit TRBD1. Germline assignment: CDR1 LGHDT and CDR2 YNNKEL (reference sequence). After removal of 5 bases from V and 3 bases from J, the junction contained 5 bases not matched to a gene. The CDR3 has 15 residues. DNA of the CDR3: TGTGCCAGCAGCGGCGGGACAGGGGTTACAGATACGCAGTATTTT. Amino acid sequence: CASSGGTGVTDTQYF.

This clonotype was seen at least ten times. This chain uses TRBV20-1 with TRBJ2-7; D is perhaps TRBD1 (6 bases). V was shortened by 0 bases and J by 2 bases, with 14 bases between the two germline ends. CDR3 length: 15 residues. In germline, CDR1 is DFQATT, CDR2 SNEGSKA (reference sequence). The DNA of the CDR3 is TGCAGTGCTAGAGATTCCGGACAGCGAACCTACGAGCAGTACTTC. Protein sequence: CSARDSGQRTYEQYF.

The V and J genes are TRBV5-6 and TRBJ2-7; D possibly corresponds to TRBD1 (5 bases). Germline V lookup: CDR1 SGHDT, CDR2 YYEEEE. Trimming pared 5 bases from V and 5 bases from J, leaving 20 bases between. This CDR3 region has 15 residues. Written as DNA, the CDR3 is TGTGCCAGCAGGGAATTTCAGGGAAGATTCAACGAGCAGTACTTC. Protein product: CASREFQGRFNEQYF.

The chain combines TRBV29-1 with TRBJ1-2; 9 bases agree with TRBD1. The CDR3 is 14 amino acids. CDR1 is SQVTM and CDR2 is ANQGSEA in the germline V gene. V trimming: 6 bases; J trimming: 4 bases; junction bases outside the gene matches: 9. CDR3 region: CSVRGGTGTYGYTF. The CDR3 nucleotides are TGCAGCGTCAGGGGGGGGACAGGGACCTATGGCTACACCTTC. Full variable domain (remainder filled in from reference TRBV29-1 and TRBJ1-2): SAVISQKPSRDICQRGTSLTIQCQVDSQVTMMFWYRQQPGQSLTLIATANQGSEATYESGFVIDKFPISRPNLTFSTLTVSNMSPEDSSIYLCSVRGGTGTYGYTFGSGTRLTVV.

J is TRBJ2-7 and V is TRBV9, with 8 bases fitting TRBD1. Trimming took 0 bases from V and 6 from J; bases not matched to a gene: 11. This CDR3 is built from 16 residues. CDR1 and CDR2 (germline): SGDLS, YYNGEE. The CDR3 sequence is CASSVDSGGASGEQYF. The CDR3 DNA reads TGTGCCAGCAGCGTAGATTCAGGGGGCGCATCGGGCGAGCAGTACTTC.

The J gene is TRBJ2-7, the V gene TRBV24-1, with TRBD1 as a possible D gene (6 bases). The germline gives CDR1 KGHDR, CDR2 SFDVKD. V was trimmed by 11 bases and J by 0 bases, leaving 13 bases between them. The CDR3 spans 13 residues. The CDR3 nucleotides read TGTGCCATCTCCAGAGGGGGCTCCTACGAGCAGTACTTC. Translation: CAISRGGSYEQYF.

The rearrangement joins TRBV20-1 to TRBJ1-2; perhaps TRBD1 as D (5 bases). The germline V and J ends were trimmed by 5 bases and 2 bases, with 15 bases remaining between them. The V gene's germline CDR1 is DFQATT and CDR2 SNEGSKA (reference sequence). The CDR3 contains 14 residues. The CDR3 DNA reads TGCAGTGCTGAGTTAGGGGCGGGCAACTATGGCTACACCTTC. It is translated as CSAELGAGNYGYTF.

There are many counts of this clonotype. The chain joins TRBV5-1 to TRBJ1-4, with unresolved D. Per the germline V gene, CDR1 is SGHRS and CDR2 is YFSETQ. V gave up 3 bases and J gave up 5 bases, with 17 bases separating them. CDR3 length equals 16 residues. For the CDR3, the DNA is TGCGCCAGCAGCTCTTCCTGGGAAGGGAGCAATGAAAAACTGTTTTTT. Amino acid sequence: CASSSSWEGSNEKLFF.

This clonotype occurred a few times. CDR3 nucleotides: TGTGCCAGCAACCCCCGGGACAGGGCCGGGCAGCCCCAGCATTTT. Encoded protein: CASNPRDRAGQPQHF. The chain links TRBV6-1 to TRBJ1-5, with TRBD1 matching 9 bases. The CDR3 contains 15 residues. V gave up 7 bases and J gave up 7 bases; unmatched junction bases: 11. Germline V gives CDR1 MNHNS, CDR2 SASEGT.

This clonotype was counted at least ten times. The rearrangement links TRBV7-8 to TRBJ2-7; 9 bases are shared with TRBD2. Germline CDR1 is SGHVS and CDR2 is FQNEAQ. The junction had 10 bases not matched to a gene; V was cut back by 8 bases and J by 2 bases. This CDR3 comprises 15 residues. The chain's CDR3 is CASRLSGTSTYEQYF. CDR3 nucleotide sequence: TGTGCCAGCCGATTGTCCGGGACTAGCACCTACGAGCAGTACTTC.

This clonotype showed up just a few times. The chain combines TRBV4-3 with TRBJ1-5; the D is unclear. The germline V and J ends were trimmed by 6 bases and 0 bases, with 12 bases remaining between them. The germline gives CDR1 LGHNA, CDR2 YSLEER. There are 15 residues in the CDR3. The CDR3 is CASSPLRDSNQPQHF. CDR3 nucleotides: TGCGCCAGCAGTCCCTTACGGGATAGCAATCAGCCCCAGCATTTT.

The chain is built from TRBV9 and TRBJ2-1; D remains ambiguous. In germline, CDR1 is SGDLS, CDR2 YYNGEE. This CDR3 comprises 13 residues. The ends were cut back, 0 bases at V and 4 bases at J, with 5 bases in the middle. The CDR3 coding sequence is TGTGCCAGCAGCGTAGAAGCGTACAATGAGCAGTTCTTC. This codes for CASSVEAYNEQFF.

This clonotype was seen a handful of times. The gene calls are TRBV7-9 and TRBJ1-5, with TRBD1 as a possible D gene (6 bases). V gave up 4 bases and J gave up 2 bases, with 9 bases separating them. Germline CDR1 SEHNR, CDR2 FQNEAQ (reference sequence). This CDR3 contains 14 residues. CDR3 loop: CASSSGHRNQPQHF. For the CDR3, the DNA is TGTGCCAGCAGCTCGGGACACCGCAATCAGCCCCAGCATTTT.

This chain joins TRBV7-9 and TRBJ2-1, with 10 nucleotides matching TRBD2. CDR3 length: 14 residues. The germline gives CDR1 SEHNR, CDR2 FQNEAQ (reference sequence). Unmatched junction bases numbered 6, after V lost 4 bases and J lost 9 bases. The CDR3 protein is CASSWGTSVGEQFF. In DNA form, the CDR3 reads TGTGCCAGCAGCTGGGGGACTAGCGTTGGTGAGCAGTTCTTC. The full variable domain, rest sourced from reference TRBV7-9 and TRBJ2-1, is DTGVSQNPRHKITKRGQNVTFRCDPISEHNRLYWYRQTLGQGPEFLTYFQNEAQLEKSRLLSDRFSAERPKGSFSTLEIQRTEQGDSAMYLCASSWGTSVGEQFFGPGTRLTVL.